These 2 T cell receptor beta chains were all obtained from the same sample, sequenced in a study of graft-versus-host responses after intestinal transplantation (dated by TCRdb to about 2021). The library came from the immunoSEQ multiplex PCR assay. Here the immuneACCESS table is served through TCRdb, limited to in-frame sequences with V and J called. Missing clones are a known gap in these copies; in checked studies unresolved V genes cover under half, and the rest lacks a known reason. This sample has over 100,000 clones in its table, and around nine tenths of those were observed once. The ten largest clones represent 0.2% to 0.25% of the sample. These receptors are not linked to any known antigen. Sample time point, as interpreted from the label and publication: cells obtained before transplantation from donor or recipient. The material was unstimulated CD4+ T cells sorted from spleen or lymph node cells, obtained before transplant. These receptor sequences come from a human donor who was the organ donor for an intestinal transplant.

V gene TRBV27 combines with J gene TRBJ1-2, with D possibly TRBD1 on 5 matching bases. The CDR3 length is 14 residues. The V and J ends lost 3 bases and 5 bases respectively, with 13 bases between them. Per the germline V gene, CDR1 is MNHEY and CDR2 is SMNVEV (reference sequence). The CDR3 sequence is CASSFNGGEYGYTF. The CDR3 DNA reads as TGTGCCAGCAGTTTCAATGGGGGGGAATATGGCTACACCTTC.

The chain combines TRBV18 with TRBJ2-3, with D perhaps assigned TRBD1 or TRBD2 (5 bases each). Trimming took 3 bases from V and 6 from J, leaving 16 bases between them. This CDR3 region has 15 residues. Germline CDR1 reads KGHSH; CDR2 reads LQKENI. CDR3 DNA sequence: TGTGCCAGCTCACCTGACTACCCGAGGGGTGATACGCAGTATTTT. Translating gives CASSPDYPRGDTQYF.